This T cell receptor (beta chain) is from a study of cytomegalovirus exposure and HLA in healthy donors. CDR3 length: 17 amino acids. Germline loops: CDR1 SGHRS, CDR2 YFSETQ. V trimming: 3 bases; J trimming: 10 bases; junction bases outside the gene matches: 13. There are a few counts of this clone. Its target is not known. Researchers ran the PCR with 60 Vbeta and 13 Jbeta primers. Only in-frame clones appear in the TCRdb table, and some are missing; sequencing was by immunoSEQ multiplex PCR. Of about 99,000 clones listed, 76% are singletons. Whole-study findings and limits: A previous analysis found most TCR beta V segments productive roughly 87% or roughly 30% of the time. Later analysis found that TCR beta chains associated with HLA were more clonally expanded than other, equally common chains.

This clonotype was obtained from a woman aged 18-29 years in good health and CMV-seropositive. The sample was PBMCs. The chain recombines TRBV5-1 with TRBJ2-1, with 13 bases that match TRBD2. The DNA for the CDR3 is TGCGCCAGCAGCTCAGGACTAGCGGGAGAAGGGGGCAAAGAGCAGTTCTTC. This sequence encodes CASSSGLAGEGGKEQFF. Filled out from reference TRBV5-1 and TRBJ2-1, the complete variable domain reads KAGVTQTPRYLIKTRGQQVTLSCSPISGHRSVSWYQQTPGQGLQFLFEYFSETQRNKGNFPGRFSGRQFSNSRSEMNVSTLELGDSALYLCASSSGLAGEGGKEQFFGPGTRLTVL.